The rows below give T cell receptor beta chains drawn from one sample of a study of blood T cell repertoires in COVID-19. Profiled with immunoSEQ multiplex PCR; TCRdb holds only in-frame clones, not every one. This sample has under 250,000 clones; roughly four fifths occur once, and the top ten carry about 5%. The sequenced sample consisted of peripheral blood. The source of these receptors is a woman in her sixties or seventies with COVID-19, enrolled during active disease. The CDR3 runs from the conserved cysteine through the conserved F or W. Fields, in order: D gene, clone size, V gene, CDR3 length, J gene, CDR3 protein, CDR3 DNA. A D gene is named only where the DNA matches it firmly. For some rows the clone size is stated as once, few or many, or as a class when expanded; others skip it.

d_gene: TRBD2
abundance: once
v_gene: TRBV10-3
len: 15
j_gene: TRBJ2-1
CDR3aa: CAISAGLAGYNEQFF
CDR3nt: TGTGCCATCAGTGCTGGGCTAGCGGGGTACAATGAGCAGTTCTTC

d_gene: NA
abundance: NA
v_gene: TRBV24-1
len: 12
j_gene: TRBJ1-2
CDR3aa: CATYSRDYGYTF
CDR3nt: TGTGCCACCTACTCGCGGGACTATGGCTACACCTTC

d_gene: TRBD1
abundance: NA
v_gene: TRBV29-1
len: 12
j_gene: TRBJ1-2
CDR3aa: CSSLEGAGGYTF
CDR3nt: TGCAGCTCCCTCGAGGGGGCGGGCGGCTACACCTTC

d_gene: TRBD2
abundance: few
v_gene: TRBV4-2
len: 16
j_gene: TRBJ2-7
CDR3aa: CASSQSGLAGSYEQYF
CDR3nt: TGTGCCAGCAGCCAATCGGGACTAGCGGGCTCCTACGAGCAGTACTTC

d_gene: TRBD2
abundance: NA
v_gene: TRBV19
len: 15
j_gene: TRBJ2-1
CDR3aa: CASSRTSGSYNEQFF
CDR3nt: TGTGCCAGTAGTCGGACTAGCGGCTCCTACAATGAGCAGTTCTTC

d_gene: NA
abundance: NA
v_gene: TRBV6-5
len: 12
j_gene: TRBJ2-7
CDR3aa: CASSYSQVEQYF
CDR3nt: TGTGCCAGCAGTTATTCACAAGTCGAGCAGTACTTC

d_gene: NA
abundance: NA
v_gene: TRBV4-3
len: 15
j_gene: TRBJ1-2
CDR3aa: CASSQVYSPNYGYTF
CDR3nt: TGCGCCAGCAGCCAAGTGTACAGCCCTAACTATGGCTACACCTTC

d_gene: TRBD1
abundance: NA
v_gene: TRBV29-1
len: 14
j_gene: TRBJ1-1
CDR3aa: CSVVRGQGSTEAFF
CDR3nt: TGCAGCGTTGTCAGGGGACAGGGCAGCACTGAAGCTTTCTTT

d_gene: NA
abundance: NA
v_gene: TRBV2
len: 15
j_gene: TRBJ1-6
CDR3aa: CASSLDSQYNSPLHF
CDR3nt: TGTGCCAGCAGCCTCGACAGCCAGTATAATTCACCCCTCCACTTT

d_gene: NA
abundance: NA
v_gene: TRBV29-1
len: 14
j_gene: TRBJ2-3
CDR3aa: CSVEMHLGTDTQYF
CDR3nt: TGCAGCGTGGAGATGCATTTGGGCACAGATACGCAGTATTTT

d_gene: TRBD2
abundance: NA
v_gene: TRBV28
len: 15
j_gene: TRBJ2-7
CDR3aa: CATGATGTSFYEQYF
CDR3nt: TGTGCCACAGGGGCCACCGGGACTAGCTTCTACGAGCAGTACTTC

d_gene: NA
abundance: few
v_gene: TRBV3-1/TRBV3-2
len: 21
j_gene: TRBJ2-5
CDR3aa: CASSNDDLRPRGRGGQETQYF
CDR3nt: TGTGCCAGCAGCAATGACGACTTAAGACCGCGCGGGAGAGGGGGTCAAGAGACCCAGTACTTC

d_gene: NA
abundance: NA
v_gene: TRBV27
len: 15
j_gene: TRBJ1-3
CDR3aa: CASSLSRGSGNTIYF
CDR3nt: TGTGCCAGCAGTTTATCTCGGGGTTCTGGAAACACCATATATTTT

d_gene: NA
abundance: NA
v_gene: TRBV5-1
len: 16
j_gene: TRBJ2-7
CDR3aa: CASSLVAGAASYEQYF
CDR3nt: TGCGCCAGCAGCTTGGTCGCGGGGGCCGCGTCCTACGAGCAGTACTTC

d_gene: TRBD1
abundance: few
v_gene: TRBV28
len: 15
j_gene: TRBJ1-1
CDR3aa: CASSTRGRGNTEAFF
CDR3nt: TGTGCCAGCAGCACCAGGGGGCGCGGGAACACTGAAGCTTTCTTT

d_gene: TRBD2
abundance: once
v_gene: TRBV19
len: 17
j_gene: TRBJ2-1
CDR3aa: CASTGTSGSFSYNEQFF
CDR3nt: TGTGCCAGTACGGGGACTAGCGGGAGTTTTTCCTACAATGAGCAGTTCTTC

d_gene: NA
abundance: NA
v_gene: TRBV28
len: 14
j_gene: TRBJ1-4
CDR3aa: CASSYRDTNEKLFF
CDR3nt: TGTGCCAGCAGTTACCGGGATACTAATGAAAAACTGTTTTTT

d_gene: NA
abundance: NA
v_gene: TRBV5-4
len: 14
j_gene: TRBJ1-6
CDR3aa: CASSSTAYNSPLHF
CDR3nt: TGTGCCAGCAGCTCGACAGCTTATAATTCACCCCTCCACTTT

d_gene: TRBD1
abundance: NA
v_gene: TRBV7-9
len: 15
j_gene: TRBJ1-1
CDR3aa: CASSRTTGGGTEAFF
CDR3nt: TGTGCCAGCAGCCGAACGACAGGGGGCGGGACTGAAGCTTTCTTT

d_gene: NA
abundance: NA
v_gene: TRBV3-1/TRBV3-2
len: 12
j_gene: TRBJ2-7
CDR3aa: CASSQGGAEQYF
CDR3nt: TGTGCCAGCAGCCAGGGGGGGGCCGAGCAGTACTTC

d_gene: NA
abundance: NA
v_gene: TRBV29-1
len: 15
j_gene: TRBJ1-1
CDR3aa: CSVSGRSQPGTEAFF
CDR3nt: TGCAGCGTTTCTGGGAGATCCCAGCCCGGAACTGAAGCTTTCTTT

d_gene: TRBD1
abundance: NA
v_gene: TRBV27
len: 14
j_gene: TRBJ2-2
CDR3aa: CASSLEGARGELFF
CDR3nt: TGTGCCAGCAGTTTAGAGGGGGCGAGAGGGGAGCTGTTTTTT

d_gene: NA
abundance: NA
v_gene: TRBV7-3
len: 13
j_gene: TRBJ1-1
CDR3aa: CASSPGRETGAFF
CDR3nt: TGTGCCAGCAGCCCCGGGAGGGAGACGGGAGCTTTCTTT

d_gene: NA
abundance: NA
v_gene: TRBV6-2/TRBV6-3
len: 15
j_gene: TRBJ1-3
CDR3aa: CASSYHGDSGNTIYF
CDR3nt: TGTGCCAGCAGTTACCACGGAGACTCTGGAAACACCATATATTTT

d_gene: TRBD1
abundance: NA
v_gene: TRBV3-1/TRBV3-2
len: 14
j_gene: TRBJ1-4
CDR3aa: CASSRQGGNEKLFF
CDR3nt: TGTGCCAGCAGCCGACAGGGCGGTAATGAAAAACTGTTTTTT

d_gene: NA
abundance: NA
v_gene: TRBV7-8
len: 13
j_gene: TRBJ1-5
CDR3aa: CASSLAIGGTQHF
CDR3nt: TGTGCCAGCAGCTTAGCGATCGGGGGTACCCAGCATTTT

d_gene: NA
abundance: once
v_gene: TRBV29-1
len: 12
j_gene: TRBJ2-7
CDR3aa: CSAARLGYEQYF
CDR3nt: TGCAGCGCAGCGAGGCTGGGCTACGAGCAGTACTTC

d_gene: NA
abundance: few
v_gene: TRBV19
len: 13
j_gene: TRBJ1-2
CDR3aa: CASSLGRGEGYTF
CDR3nt: TGTGCCAGTAGTTTAGGGCGAGGAGAAGGCTACACCTTC

d_gene: NA
abundance: NA
v_gene: TRBV18
len: 14
j_gene: TRBJ2-3
CDR3aa: CASSPVPPGDTQYF
CDR3nt: TGTGCCAGCTCACCTGTTCCACCAGGAGATACGCAGTATTTT

d_gene: TRBD2
abundance: once
v_gene: TRBV30
len: 12
j_gene: TRBJ2-7
CDR3aa: CARTSGGGEQYF
CDR3nt: TGTGCCCGAACTAGCGGAGGGGGGGAGCAGTACTTC

d_gene: NA
abundance: NA
v_gene: TRBV5-1
len: 13
j_gene: TRBJ1-1
CDR3aa: CASGSDLYTEAFF
CDR3nt: TGCGCCAGCGGCAGCGACCTATACACTGAAGCTTTCTTT

d_gene: NA
abundance: NA
v_gene: TRBV28
len: 12
j_gene: TRBJ1-1
CDR3aa: CASSSGGPEAFF
CDR3nt: TGTGCCAGCAGTTCGGGCGGGCCCGAAGCTTTCTTT

d_gene: NA
abundance: NA
v_gene: TRBV20-1
len: 11
j_gene: TRBJ2-5
CDR3aa: CSAGETGTQYF
CDR3nt: TGCAGTGCCGGAGAAACAGGGACCCAGTACTTC

d_gene: TRBD1
abundance: NA
v_gene: TRBV7-6
len: 15
j_gene: TRBJ1-1
CDR3aa: CASSSKTGVRTEAFF
CDR3nt: TGTGCCAGCAGCTCAAAGACAGGGGTAAGGACTGAAGCTTTCTTT

d_gene: NA
abundance: NA
v_gene: TRBV7-9
len: 15
j_gene: TRBJ1-4
CDR3aa: CASSLDREYQEKLFF
CDR3nt: TGTGCCAGCAGCTTAGACAGGGAGTATCAGGAAAAACTGTTTTTT

d_gene: NA
abundance: once
v_gene: TRBV27
len: 14
j_gene: TRBJ1-1
CDR3aa: CASSSQYMNTEAFF
CDR3nt: TGTGCCAGCAGTTCACAGTACATGAACACTGAAGCTTTCTTT

d_gene: TRBD2
abundance: NA
v_gene: TRBV6-5
len: 16
j_gene: TRBJ2-1
CDR3aa: CASSSLLAGVTGEQFF
CDR3nt: TGTGCCAGCAGTTCATTACTAGCGGGAGTCACGGGTGAGCAGTTCTTC

d_gene: TRBD1
abundance: NA
v_gene: TRBV18
len: 14
j_gene: TRBJ2-7
CDR3aa: CASSYRQGANEQYF
CDR3nt: TGTGCCAGCTCATACCGACAGGGAGCGAACGAGCAGTACTTC

d_gene: TRBD1
abundance: NA
v_gene: TRBV7-2
len: 14
j_gene: TRBJ2-1
CDR3aa: CASIKNRGYNEQFF
CDR3nt: TGTGCCAGCATTAAAAACAGGGGCTACAATGAGCAGTTCTTC

d_gene: TRBD2
abundance: NA
v_gene: TRBV7-2
len: 18
j_gene: TRBJ2-5
CDR3aa: CASSFYSSGRASKETQYF
CDR3nt: TGTGCCAGCAGCTTTTACTCCAGCGGGAGGGCTAGCAAAGAGACCCAGTACTTC

d_gene: TRBD2
abundance: NA
v_gene: TRBV19
len: 16
j_gene: TRBJ2-1
CDR3aa: CASSIRGSLGYNEQFF
CDR3nt: TGTGCCAGTAGTATTCGCGGGAGTTTAGGTTACAATGAGCAGTTCTTC

d_gene: NA
abundance: NA
v_gene: TRBV27
len: 17
j_gene: TRBJ1-2
CDR3aa: CASTPGGAQYRAYGYTF
CDR3nt: TGTGCCAGCACCCCGGGGGGGGCACAATATCGGGCCTATGGCTACACCTTC

d_gene: NA
abundance: NA
v_gene: TRBV24-1
len: 15
j_gene: TRBJ2-1
CDR3aa: CATSEGTAPYNEQFF
CDR3nt: TGTGCCACCAGTGAGGGGACTGCCCCCTACAATGAGCAGTTCTTC

d_gene: TRBD1
abundance: NA
v_gene: TRBV28
len: 17
j_gene: TRBJ2-4
CDR3aa: CASNPSGQPLAKNIQYF
CDR3nt: TGTGCCAGCAATCCCTCGGGACAGCCACTAGCCAAAAACATTCAGTACTTC

d_gene: TRBD1
abundance: NA
v_gene: TRBV7-9
len: 12
j_gene: TRBJ2-1
CDR3aa: CASSLDDRGQFF
CDR3nt: TGTGCCAGCAGCTTAGATGACAGGGGGCAGTTCTTC

d_gene: TRBD2
abundance: NA
v_gene: TRBV11-3
len: 16
j_gene: TRBJ2-2
CDR3aa: CASSSRASGSLGELFF
CDR3nt: TGTGCCAGCAGCTCGAGGGCTAGCGGGAGCTTGGGGGAGCTGTTTTTT

d_gene: TRBD2
abundance: NA
v_gene: TRBV14
len: 18
j_gene: TRBJ2-5
CDR3aa: CASSRGLLAGKAGETQYF
CDR3nt: TGTGCCAGCAGCCGGGGCTTACTAGCGGGAAAAGCTGGGGAGACCCAGTACTTC

d_gene: TRBD1
abundance: NA
v_gene: TRBV5-1
len: 18
j_gene: TRBJ2-1
CDR3aa: CASSFSSTTGGFNYEQFF
CDR3nt: TGCGCCAGCAGCTTTAGCTCAACGACAGGGGGCTTTAACTATGAGCAGTTCTTC

d_gene: TRBD2
abundance: NA
v_gene: TRBV4-3
len: 17
j_gene: TRBJ2-3
CDR3aa: CASSPRTSGRGTDTQYF
CDR3nt: TGCGCCAGCAGCCCTCGCACTAGCGGGAGGGGCACAGATACGCAGTATTTT

d_gene: TRBD1
abundance: once
v_gene: TRBV29-1
len: 13
j_gene: TRBJ1-1
CDR3aa: CSADRGRGTEAFF
CDR3nt: TGCAGCGCGGACAGGGGGCGAGGCACTGAAGCTTTCTTT

d_gene: TRBD1
abundance: NA
v_gene: TRBV6-1
len: 16
j_gene: TRBJ2-3
CDR3aa: CASSGPGGRLTDTQYF
CDR3nt: TGTGCCAGCAGTGGACCAGGGGGCCGCTTAACAGATACGCAGTATTTT

d_gene: TRBD2
abundance: few
v_gene: TRBV3-1/TRBV3-2
len: 16
j_gene: TRBJ2-1
CDR3aa: CASSQRTSGSRGEQFF
CDR3nt: TGTGCCAGCAGCCAACGTACTAGCGGGAGTCGCGGTGAGCAGTTCTTC

d_gene: TRBD1
abundance: NA
v_gene: TRBV6-2/TRBV6-3
len: 15
j_gene: TRBJ1-2
CDR3aa: CASSYSQGSPNGYTF
CDR3nt: TGTGCCAGCAGTTACTCACAGGGGTCCCCTAACGGCTACACCTTC

d_gene: TRBD2
abundance: NA
v_gene: TRBV19
len: 15
j_gene: TRBJ2-7
CDR3aa: CASRYRTSGVYEQYF
CDR3nt: TGTGCCAGTAGATATAGGACTAGCGGGGTTTACGAGCAGTACTTC